These 27 T cell receptor beta chains originate from one sample sequenced in a study of OX40 agonist ivuxolimab in advanced cancers. TCRdb's table, derived via immunoSEQ multiplex PCR, lists solely in-frame clones and lacks some. This sample has about 54,000 clones, with 80% to 90% found just once. The input for sequencing was CD4+ or CD8+ T cells sorted from blood, taken in a trial of the OX40 agonist ivuxolimab. These receptors were obtained from an adult with an advanced solid tumor such as melanoma, head and neck, liver or kidney cancer.

V usage is TRBV7-8 and J usage is TRBJ2-1; D is unclear. V was trimmed by 4 bases and J by 3 bases, leaving 16 bases between them. Germline lookup yields CDR1 SGHVS and CDR2 FQNEAQ. This CDR3 contains 16 residues. The CDR3 bases are TGTGCCAGCAGCTCCCGCAGTACCCCTCTCTACAATGAGCAGTTCTTC. Translating it yields CASSSRSTPLYNEQFF. The variable domain in full, completed from reference TRBV7-8 and TRBJ2-1, reads GAGVSQSPRYKVAKRGQDVALRCDPISGHVSLFWYQQALGQGPEFLTYFQNEAQLDKSGLPSDRFFAERPEGSVSTLKIQRTQQEDSAVYLCASSSRSTPLYNEQFFGPGTRLTVL.

The rearrangement joins TRBV30 to TRBJ1-2; no definite D call. This CDR3 region has 16 residues. Trimming removed 3 bases from V and 4 bases from J, with 21 bases in between. Germline CDR1 and CDR2: GTSNPN and SVGIG (reference sequence). Here the CDR3 DNA reads TGTGCCTGGAGGTCGAACCAAGCCGGTGACCTCTATGGCTACACCTTC. Its translation: CAWRSNQAGDLYGYTF.

The chain uses TRBV7-2 and TRBJ2-1; no definite D call. The CDR3 is 13 residues long. V dropped 2 bases and J dropped 6 bases, with 8 bases sitting between them. Germline loops: CDR1 SGHTA, CDR2 FQGNSA. The CDR3 sequence: CASSLYLSNEQFF. Here the CDR3 DNA reads TGTGCCAGCAGCTTATATCTGAGCAATGAGCAGTTCTTC.

The genes are TRBV10-3 and TRBJ2-2, with TRBD2 identical over 9 bases. The CDR3 loop spans 14 amino acids. The J segment lost 4 bases and the V segment lost 6 bases, leaving 3 bases of the junction unmatched. Germline loops: CDR1 ENHRY, CDR2 SYGVKD. The CDR3 region has the DNA TGTGCCATCAGAGGACTAGCGAGCACCGGGGAGCTGTTTTTT. Translation: CAIRGLASTGELFF.

A single count supports this clone. The chain recombines TRBV5-1 with TRBJ2-5; TRBD1 matches 10 bases. The CDR3 consists of 15 residues. Per the germline V gene, CDR1 is SGHRS and CDR2 is YFSETQ. The V and J ends lost 7 bases and 3 bases, in that order; junction bases with no gene match: 9. CDR3 DNA: TGCGCCAGCTCAGGACAGGGGGAATTTGAAGAGACCCAGTACTTC. Translating gives CASSGQGEFEETQYF. The full variable domain, completed using reference TRBV5-1 and TRBJ2-5, is KAGVTQTPRYLIKTRGQQVTLSCSPISGHRSVSWYQQTPGQGLQFLFEYFSETQRNKGNFPGRFSGRQFSNSRSEMNVSTLELGDSALYLCASSGQGEFEETQYFGPGTRLLVL.

This clone was detected only a few times. The chain combines TRBV10-2 with TRBJ2-1; no clear D. V lost 6 bases and J 5 bases, leaving 8 bases between the germline ends. The CDR3 is 12 amino acids. Looked up from germline, CDR1 is WSHSY and CDR2 is SAAADI. This chain's CDR3 is CASRWRDNEQFF. As DNA, the CDR3 is TGCGCCAGCAGGTGGAGAGACAATGAGCAGTTCTTC.

V and J are TRBV6-5 and TRBJ1-1; weak D call: TRBD1 (5 bases). From germline, CDR1 is MNHEY and CDR2 SVGAGI. CDR3 length equals 16 residues. V dropped 1 base and J dropped 2 bases, with 14 bases sitting between them. The DNA for the CDR3 is TGTGCCAGCAGTTACTTAACAGCGAGGGACAACACTGAAGCTTTCTTT. The encoded protein is CASSYLTARDNTEAFF.

This rearrangement joins TRBV7-6 to TRBJ1-2, with TRBD1 as a possible D gene (5 bases). The germline gives CDR1 SGHVS, CDR2 FNYEAQ. V dropped 3 bases and J dropped 9 bases, with 14 bases sitting between them. The CDR3 sequence is 13 residues long. In DNA form, the CDR3 reads TGTGCCAGCAGCTTCGAAGGGGCCCACCGCTACACCTTC. It encodes CASSFEGAHRYTF.

The genes are TRBV7-8 and TRBJ2-1; TRBD2 matches 8 bases. The V and J ends lost 1 base and 10 bases, in that order; junction bases with no gene match: 3. The germline V gene has CDR1 SGHVS and CDR2 FQNEAQ. The CDR3 totals 13 residues. CDR3 in amino acids: CASSLGVAGEQFF. CDR3 bases: TGTGCCAGCAGCTTAGGGGTAGCGGGAGAGCAGTTCTTC.

The chain couples TRBV19 to TRBJ2-5, with D tentatively TRBD1 (6 bases). Trimming took off 4 bases at V and 3 bases at J, with 12 bases between the two ends. From germline, CDR1 is LNHDA and CDR2 SQIVND (reference sequence). This CDR3 is built from 14 residues. The CDR3 coding sequence is TGTGCCAGTAGTACCCGACAGGCAGAAGAGACCCAGTACTTC. Translated, it gives CASSTRQAEETQYF. Supplemented by reference TRBV19 and TRBJ2-5, the full variable domain reads DGGITQSPKYLFRKEGQNVTLSCEQNLNHDAMYWYRQDPGQGLRLIYYSQIVNDFQKGDIAEGYSVSREKKESFPLTVTSAQKNPTAFYLCASSTRQAEETQYFGPGTRLLVL.

The rearrangement links TRBV25-1 to TRBJ1-5, with D unclear. CDR1 and CDR2 (germline): MGHDK, SYGVNS. The CDR3 has 13 amino acids. The germline V and J ends were trimmed by 3 bases and 4 bases, with 7 bases remaining between them. CDR3 nucleotides: TGTGCCAGCAGTGACTCGGGTAATCAGCCCCAGCATTTT. It yields the protein CASSDSGNQPQHF.

This rearrangement joins TRBV5-1 to TRBJ2-1; TRBD1 matches 7 bases. This CDR3 has 14 amino acids. V lost 2 bases to trimming and J lost 5 bases; unmatched junction nucleotides: 4. CDR1 and CDR2 from the germline V gene are SGHRS and YFSETQ. CDR3 nucleotide sequence: TGCGCCAGCAGCTTCGGACAGGTCAACAATGAGCAGTTCTTC. Encoded protein: CASSFGQVNNEQFF.

CDR3 amino acids: CASSQDRAGFGGYTF. DNA of the CDR3: TGCGCCAGCAGCCAAGATAGGGCAGGGTTTGGTGGCTACACCTTC. V is TRBV4-3 and J is TRBJ1-2, with TRBD1 as a possible D gene (5 bases). Trimming pared 0 bases from V and 7 bases from J, leaving 15 bases between. The length of the CDR3 is 15 residues. The germline V gene has CDR1 LGHNA and CDR2 YSLEER.

The CDR3 loop is CASSILRGLAGGNGANVLTF. The CDR3 coding sequence is TGTGCCAGCAGTATCCTGAGAGGACTAGCGGGAGGAAACGGGGCCAACGTCCTGACTTTC. V gene TRBV2 combines with J gene TRBJ2-6, with TRBD2 matching over 14 bases. Per germline, CDR1 SNHLY and CDR2 FYNNEI. Germline trimming cut 5 bases from V and 4 bases from J; bases unmatched to any gene: 13. The CDR3 contains 20 residues.

V gene TRBV27 combines with J gene TRBJ2-1; TRBD1 might be the D (5 bases). The germline V and J ends were trimmed by 2 bases and 3 bases, with 17 bases remaining between them. Germline lookup yields CDR1 MNHEY and CDR2 SMNVEV (reference sequence). The CDR3 is 17 residues long. Here the CDR3 reads CASSLRWSGQFYNEQFF. CDR3 bases: TGTGCCAGCAGTTTAAGGTGGAGTGGACAATTCTACAATGAGCAGTTCTTC.

This clone came up a few times. V gene TRBV27 combines with J gene TRBJ2-1, with 9 bases fitting TRBD2. The germline gives CDR1 MNHEY, CDR2 SMNVEV (reference sequence). The CDR3 runs to 16 residues. Trimming removed 4 bases from V and 8 bases from J; junction bases left unmatched: 12. CDR3 nucleotide sequence: TGTGCCAGCAGTTCATTTCAGCGGGGGGCGGGGGATGAGCAGTTCTTC. Amino acids: CASSSFQRGAGDEQFF.

This clone was counted between two and nine times. The rearrangement links TRBV28 to TRBJ1-2, with D unresolved. The CDR3 is made up of 11 amino acids. Per the germline V gene, CDR1 is MDHEN and CDR2 is SYDVKM. The V end was cut by 6 bases, the J end by 8 bases, with 10 bases between. The CDR3 DNA reads as TGTGCCAGCAGACAGATGAGAGGCTACACCTTC. Translation: CASRQMRGYTF.

The chain has TRBV28 and TRBJ1-2; 12 nucleotides align to TRBD1. Germline V gives CDR1 MDHEN, CDR2 SYDVKM. The junction had 4 bases not matched to a gene; V was cut back by 3 bases and J by 8 bases. The CDR3 is made up of 14 amino acids. The CDR3 loop is CASSFIGTGGGYTF. The DNA of the CDR3 is TGTGCCAGCAGTTTTATCGGGACAGGGGGCGGCTACACCTTC.

The rearrangement uses TRBV2 and TRBJ2-5; D is undetermined. CDR3 length: 10 amino acids. V was cut by 8 bases and J by 3 bases, with 4 bases left in between. Germline V gene lookup returns CDR1 SNHLY and CDR2 FYNNEI. The CDR3 bases are TGTGCCAGCCTCAAAGAGACCCAGTACTTC. The encoded protein is CASLKETQYF.

V and J are TRBV4-1 and TRBJ2-1; 7 bases map to TRBD2. CDR3 length: 16 amino acids. J lost 2 bases, V lost 0 bases, and 4 bases had no gene match. Germline CDR1 is MGHRA and CDR2 is YSYEKL. CDR3: CASSQEGGGAYNEQFF. The DNA for the CDR3 is TGCGCCAGCAGCCAAGAGGGGGGAGGGGCCTACAATGAGCAGTTCTTC.

The chain recombines TRBV2 with TRBJ1-2; the D is unclear. The V end was cut by 4 bases, the J end by 8 bases, with 20 bases between. Germline loops: CDR1 SNHLY, CDR2 FYNNEI. There are 15 residues in the CDR3. As DNA, the CDR3 is TGTGCCAGCAGTGGATTCTCCGTGGGATCGACGGGCTACACCTTC. Protein sequence: CASSGFSVGSTGYTF.

The chain couples TRBV10-2 to TRBJ2-5; 10 bases agree with TRBD2. The J call may be in error: the DNA end matches TRBJ2-7 better. This CDR3 has 13 amino acids. Germline CDR1 and CDR2: WSHSY and SAAADI. CDR3 bases: TGCGCCAGCAGCCTAGCGGGAGTCTACGAGCAGTACTTC. Translated, it gives CASSLAGVYEQYF.

This clone was counted a single time. The chain has TRBV6-5 and TRBJ2-1, with D tentatively TRBD1 or TRBD2 (5 bases each). Per the germline V gene, CDR1 is MNHEY and CDR2 is SVGAGI. This CDR3 spans 16 amino acids. With 1 base removed from V and 2 bases from J, the gap between germline ends came to 12 bases. This chain's CDR3 is CASSYWGTDTYNEQFF. The CDR3 coding sequence is TGTGCCAGCAGTTACTGGGGGACGGACACCTACAATGAGCAGTTCTTC.

This chain connects TRBV5-5 to TRBJ1-3; D is uncertain. Trimming took off 3 bases at V and 0 bases at J, with 10 bases between the two ends. CDR3 size: 15 residues. From germline, CDR1 is SGHKS and CDR2 YYEKEE (reference sequence). CDR3: CASSSGLSSGNTIYF. The CDR3 DNA is TGTGCCAGCAGCTCCGGACTGTCCTCTGGAAACACCATATATTTT. Drawing the rest from reference TRBV5-5 and TRBJ1-3, the complete variable domain is DAGVTQSPTHLIKTRGQQVTLRCSPISGHKSVSWYQQVLGQGPQFIFQYYEKEERGRGNFPDRFSARQFPNYSSELNVNALLLGDSALYLCASSSGLSSGNTIYFGEGSWLTVV.

This chain links TRBV20-1 with TRBJ1-1; unclear D gene. The germline V and J ends were trimmed by 5 bases and 3 bases, with 7 bases remaining between them. The CDR3 contains 11 residues. Germline-derived CDR1 and CDR2 are DFQATT and SNEGSKA (reference sequence). For the CDR3, the DNA is TGCAGTGCTCCGATTGACACTGAAGCTTTCTTT. As protein: CSAPIDTEAFF.

This rearrangement joins TRBV18 to TRBJ2-3; no clear D. This CDR3 contains 15 residues. Trimming took off 4 bases at V and 1 base at J, with 12 bases between the two ends. Germline V CDR1 and CDR2: KGHSH, LQKENI. The CDR3 DNA sequence: TGTGCCAGCTCACTTGTTGGGTATGGCACAGATACGCAGTATTTT. Translated, it gives CASSLVGYGTDTQYF.

In this sample, this clone turned up a few times. V is TRBV30 and J is TRBJ1-6, with no clear D. The CDR3 has 11 residues. With 3 bases removed from V and 13 bases from J, the gap between germline ends came to 10 bases. The germline V gene encodes CDR1 GTSNPN and CDR2 SVGIG (reference sequence). The CDR3 region is CAWSSPAPLHF. For the CDR3, the DNA is TGTGCCTGGAGCAGTCCCGCGCCCCTCCACTTT.